Following are 21 T cell receptor beta chains from one sample sequenced in a study of early T cells in non-severe SARS-CoV-2 infection. One entry per CDR3 protein results from TCRdb running MiXCR on the 5' RACE reads. This sample has about 64,000 distinct CDR3 sequences, with 10% to 15% found just once. The sample consisted of whole blood. The receptors were gathered from an adult who was a healthcare worker with PCR-confirmed SARS-CoV-2 infection or an uninfected control (not recorded which).

The CDR3 here is CASNSGTGGWENNEQFF. CDR3 in DNA: TGTGCCAGCAATTCCGGGACAGGGGGATGGGAAAACAATGAGCAGTTCTTC. This chain joins TRBV12-3 or TRBV12-4 and TRBJ2-1; 11 bases align to TRBD1. The CDR3 extends over 17 amino acids. Trimming at V came to 7 bases and at J to 5 bases, leaving 13 bases not matched to a gene.

This clonotype was seen at least ten times. This chain uses TRBV30 with TRBJ1-5, with D unresolved. The germline V and J ends were trimmed by 2 bases and 6 bases, with 11 bases remaining between them. CDR1 and CDR2 (germline): GTSNPN, SVGIG (reference sequence). The CDR3 is 13 residues long. The CDR3 nucleotides are TGTGCCTGGAGTCCTCAAGTAGCTCAGCCCCAGCATTTT. Residues: CAWSPQVAQPQHF. The variable domain in full, with the rest retrieved from reference TRBV30 and TRBJ1-5, is SQTIHQWPATLVQPVGSPLSLECTVEGTSNPNLYWYRQAAGRGLQLLFYSVGIGQISSEVPQNLSASRPQDRQFILSSKKLLLSDSGFYLCAWSPQVAQPQHFGDGTRLSIL.

The table lists this clonotype with a few counts. J is TRBJ2-7 and V is TRBV11-2; D is uncertain. Per germline, CDR1 SGHAT and CDR2 FQNNGV. The CDR3 contains 15 residues. The ends were cut back, 1 base at V and 3 bases at J, with 13 bases in the middle. CDR3: CASSLGPNEYYEQYF. CDR3 DNA: TGTGCCAGCAGCTTAGGTCCCAACGAGTACTACGAGCAGTACTTC.

J is TRBJ2-7 and V is TRBV7-9, with D unresolved. Trimming cost V 1 base and J 2 bases, with 9 bases left between them. CDR1 and CDR2 from the germline V gene are SEHNR and FQNEAQ (reference sequence). The CDR3 is made up of 14 amino acids. This CDR3 reads CASSLVGATYEQYF. The CDR3 DNA sequence: TGTGCCAGCAGCTTAGTTGGTGCTACCTACGAGCAGTACTTC.

This clonotype was counted between two and nine times. CDR3 residues: CASSVQGGNTEAFF. The CDR3 coding sequence is TGTGCCAGCAGCGTACAAGGCGGGAACACTGAAGCTTTCTTT. The chain employs TRBV21-1 and TRBJ1-1. TRBV21-1 is recorded as a pseudogene. CDR3 length equals 14 residues.

This clonotype was counted only a few times. The chain employs TRBV9 and TRBJ1-3, with TRBD1 as a possible D gene (5 bases). There are 16 residues in the CDR3. The germline V gene encodes CDR1 SGDLS and CDR2 YYNGEE. V was trimmed by 0 bases and J by 0 bases, leaving 10 bases between them. DNA for the CDR3: TGTGCCAGCAGCGTAGCCGCGGACATCTCTGGAAACACCATATATTTT. Amino acids: CASSVAADISGNTIYF.

This clonotype came up many times. This chain joins TRBV5-1 and TRBJ2-3; weak D call: TRBD2 (5 bases). CDR1 SGHRS and CDR2 YFSETQ come from the germline V gene. The CDR3 totals 15 residues. The V end lost 5 bases, the J end lost 2 bases, and 15 bases lay between the germline ends. The CDR3 DNA follows: TGCGCCAGCAGACCGGACTGGACCCTCACAGATACGCAGTATTTT. It specifies CASRPDWTLTDTQYF.

This clonotype turned up a few times. The DNA of the CDR3 is TGTGCCAGCAGCCGGATTAAGACAGCGGAGAACACTGAAGCTTTCTTT. Residues: CASSRIKTAENTEAFF. The chain has TRBV4-2 and TRBJ1-1, with D tentatively TRBD1 (5 bases). Per the germline V gene, CDR1 is LGHNA and CDR2 is YNFKEQ. With 4 bases removed from V and 1 base from J, the gap between germline ends came to 16 bases. This CDR3 has 16 amino acids.

This chain connects TRBV10-1 to TRBJ1-1; D gene uncertain. CDR1 WNHNN and CDR2 SYGVQD come from the germline V gene (reference sequence). The CDR3 has 14 residues. The ends were cut back, 3 bases at V and 5 bases at J, with 13 bases in the middle. As DNA, the CDR3 is TGCGCCAGCAGTGACTCGAGGCGCCGGACTGAAGCTTTCTTT. Translation gives CASSDSRRRTEAFF.

The V call is TRBV18, the J call TRBJ1-6; a weak D match, TRBD1 (6 bases). The germline gives CDR1 KGHSH, CDR2 LQKENI. The CDR3 is 15 amino acids. V lost 2 bases to trimming and J lost 8 bases, with 13 bases between them. The CDR3 loop is CASSPVGAGDSPLHF. CDR3 DNA: TGTGCCAGCTCACCAGTGGGCGCAGGGGATTCACCCCTCCACTTT.

This clonotype was seen more than once but under ten times. The rearrangement joins TRBV25-1 to TRBJ2-3; no definite D call. V was shortened by 10 bases and J by 4 bases, with 12 bases between the two germline ends. This CDR3 is built from 12 residues. Germline V gene sequence: CDR1 MGHDK, CDR2 SYGVNS. The CDR3 region has the DNA TGTGCCACCAGCCTGGGCCCAGATACGCAGTATTTT. Protein product: CATSLGPDTQYF.

This clonotype was counted at least ten times. The chain employs TRBV7-2 and TRBJ2-7; no clear D. V lost 2 bases and J 4 bases, leaving 6 bases between the germline ends. The CDR3 has 12 amino acids. Germline lookup yields CDR1 SGHTA and CDR2 FQGNSA. For the CDR3, the DNA is TGTGCCAGCAGCTTAAGTCAGTACGAGCAGTACTTC. It translates to CASSLSQYEQYF.

This CDR3 reads CASSPEGRLNYGYTF. CDR3 nucleotide sequence: TGTGCCAGCAGCCCGGAGGGACGGCTTAACTATGGCTACACCTTC. The gene calls are TRBV5-4 and TRBJ1-2; TRBD1 might be the D (5 bases). The CDR3 runs 15 residues. V was pared by 4 bases and J by 1 base, with 14 bases between. The germline V gene has CDR1 SGHNT and CDR2 YYREEE (reference sequence).

The chain links TRBV9 to TRBJ1-3; tentative D call: TRBD1 (6 bases). The CDR3 runs 18 residues. Trimming took off 3 bases at V and 0 bases at J, with 19 bases between the two ends. Germline loops: CDR1 SGDLS, CDR2 YYNGEE. CDR3 nucleotides: TGTGCCAGCAGCGCTCCCTTAGGGACACCTCGCTCTGGAAACACCATATATTTT. As protein: CASSAPLGTPRSGNTIYF.

This clonotype was found many times. The V and J genes are TRBV7-6 and TRBJ2-2; TRBD1 or TRBD2 may be the D gene (5 bases each). The V end lost 2 bases, the J end lost 4 bases, and 11 bases lay between the germline ends. The CDR3 consists of 15 residues. Germline assignment: CDR1 SGHVS and CDR2 FNYEAQ. Here the CDR3 reads CASSLPGLGTGELFF. CDR3 nucleotide sequence: TGTGCCAGCAGCTTACCGGGGCTCGGCACCGGGGAGCTGTTTTTT.

This clonotype showed up just a few times. V gene TRBV4-2 combines with J gene TRBJ2-1; D tentatively reads TRBD1 or TRBD2 (6 bases each). Germline lookup yields CDR1 LGHNA and CDR2 YNFKEQ. This CDR3 comprises 15 residues. Between the trimmed V and J ends, which lost 3 bases and 10 bases, there was a span of 19 bases. The CDR3 nucleotides are TGTGCCAGCAGCCACATCGGTGGTGGGGGGACAGAGCAGTTCTTC. Protein: CASSHIGGGGTEQFF.

This clonotype was detected only a few times. The J gene is TRBJ2-5, the V gene TRBV18, with D hard to call. CDR1 KGHSH and CDR2 LQKENI come from the germline V gene. The CDR3 runs 14 residues. Trimming removed 3 bases at V and 2 bases at J, with 10 bases between. CDR3 loop: CASSPAVGQETQYF. The CDR3 DNA reads TGTGCCAGCTCACCTGCCGTGGGGCAAGAGACCCAGTACTTC.

This clonotype has more than one count but fewer than ten. The J gene is TRBJ1-1, the V gene TRBV5-1; no definite D call. The germline V gene has CDR1 SGHRS and CDR2 YFSETQ. V was pared by 4 bases and J by 1 base, with 8 bases between. This CDR3 region has 13 residues. CDR3 region: CASSKQKNTEAFF. CDR3 sequence (DNA): TGCGCCAGCAGCAAGCAAAAGAACACTGAAGCTTTCTTT. Complete variable domain (other parts from reference TRBV5-1 and TRBJ1-1): KAGVTQTPRYLIKTRGQQVTLSCSPISGHRSVSWYQQTPGQGLQFLFEYFSETQRNKGNFPGRFSGRQFSNSRSEMNVSTLELGDSALYLCASSKQKNTEAFFGQGTRLTVV.

V is TRBV19 and J is TRBJ2-5; no definite D call. The V gene lost 3 bases and the J gene lost 1 base, with 3 bases spanning the gap. Germline-derived CDR1 and CDR2 are LNHDA and SQIVND (reference sequence). CDR3 length: 12 residues. The CDR3 DNA follows: TGTGCCAGTAGTATCGCCCAAGAGACCCAGTACTTC. The encoded protein is CASSIAQETQYF. The full variable domain, with the rest looked up from reference TRBV19 and TRBJ2-5, is DGGITQSPKYLFRKEGQNVTLSCEQNLNHDAMYWYRQDPGQGLRLIYYSQIVNDFQKGDIAEGYSVSREKKESFPLTVTSAQKNPTAFYLCASSIAQETQYFGPGTRLLVL.

At least ten counts were recorded for this clonotype. The chain couples TRBV29-1 to TRBJ2-7, with TRBD1 matching over 8 bases. This CDR3 is built from 13 residues. The trim removed 6 bases at V and 2 bases at J, leaving 6 bases unmatched. CDR1 is SQVTM and CDR2 is ANQGSEA in the germline V gene. The chain's CDR3 is CSVFRGPPYEQYF. The CDR3 DNA reads TGCAGCGTATTCAGGGGGCCACCCTACGAGCAGTACTTC.

The rearrangement joins TRBV5-1 to TRBJ2-7; D gene uncertain. CDR3 size: 15 residues. With 0 bases removed from V and 2 bases from J, the gap between germline ends came to 12 bases. Germline CDR1 reads SGHRS; CDR2 reads YFSETQ. In DNA form, the CDR3 reads TGCGCCAGCAGCTTGGCCGAGACAAGTACCTACGAGCAGTACTTC. This encodes CASSLAETSTYEQYF.